The clone carrying this TCR beta chain was detected many times. Its antigen is not known. PBMCs stored at -80 C, numbering 2 million, were the origin of the unsorted libraries. These data are taken from a study of neurological immune-mediated disorders. Study observations and caveats: Expansion of TCR clones was greatest in HTLV-1-associated myelopathy and smallest in multiple sclerosis, where it fell below that of healthy controls. The phylogenetic placement of 18 of 34 multiple sclerosis patients' repertoires in one related-CDR3 cluster constitutes a possible signature.

Synthesis of cDNA used 5'RACE (with 10-nucleotide random UMIs). Using its own MiXCR run on the 5' RACE reads, TCRdb lists one record per CDR3 protein. Of 80,000 to 100,000 distinct CDR3 sequences in the sample, under 4.5% were seen once. Germline assignment: CDR1 SGHAT and CDR2 FQNNGV. This CDR3 spans 13 amino acids. V lost 1 base and J 3 bases, leaving 3 bases between the germline ends. Material: PBMCs. The chain recombines TRBV11-2 with TRBJ2-2; D unresolved. The TCR comes from a woman aged 45-65 years with multiple sclerosis. The CDR3 loop reads CASSLGYTGELFF. CDR3 bases: TGTGCCAGCAGCTTAGGATACACCGGGGAGCTGTTTTTT.